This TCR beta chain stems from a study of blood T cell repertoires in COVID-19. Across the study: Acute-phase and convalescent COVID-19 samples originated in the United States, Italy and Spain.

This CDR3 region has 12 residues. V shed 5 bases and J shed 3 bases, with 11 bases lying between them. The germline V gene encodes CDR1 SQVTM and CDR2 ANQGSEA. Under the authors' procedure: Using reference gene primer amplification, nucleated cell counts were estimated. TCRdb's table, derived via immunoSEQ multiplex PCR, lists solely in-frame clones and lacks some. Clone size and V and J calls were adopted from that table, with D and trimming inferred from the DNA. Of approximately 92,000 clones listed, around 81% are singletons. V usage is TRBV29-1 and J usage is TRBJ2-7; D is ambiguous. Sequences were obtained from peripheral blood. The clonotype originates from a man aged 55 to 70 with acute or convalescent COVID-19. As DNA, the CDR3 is TGCAGCGTTTTTGGGCAGCACTACGAGCAGTACTTC. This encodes CSVFGQHYEQYF.